The 30 T cell receptor beta chains presented below share a single source sample, sequenced in a study of molecular identifiers for immune sequencing clone quantification. TCRdb reanalysed the PCR reads using MiXCR and keeps one entry per CDR3 protein. Of some 320,000 distinct CDR3 sequences listed, around a fifth are singletons. Sequenced sample: naive CD8+ T cells from blood, with Jurkat cell RNA spiked in. Subset indicated: FACS-sorted CD8+CD4-CCR7+CD45RA+ naive T cells. The receptors were gathered from a human donor in good health. Some libraries in this study had Jurkat cell RNA spiked in.

There are a few counts of this clonotype. One end of the junction varies from germline; a read error may be responsible. V usage is TRBV11-3 and J usage is TRBJ2-1; D remains unclear. CDR1 and CDR2 from the germline V gene are SGHNT and YENEEA. The CDR3 covers 16 residues. CDR3 sequence: CASSTRHEEPYNELFF. CDR3 coding DNA: TGTGCCAGCAGCACCCGTCATGAGGAACCTTACAATGAGCTGTTCTTC.

Many counts were recorded for this clonotype. The chain couples TRBV12-3 or TRBV12-4 to TRBJ2-5, with D unclear. The germline V and J ends were trimmed by 3 bases and 4 bases, with 15 bases remaining between them. The CDR3 covers 15 residues. The CDR3 nucleotides are TGTGCCAGCAGTTTTACGGCAGGAATAGGAGAGACCCAGTACTTC. Amino acids: CASSFTAGIGETQYF.

Regarding this clonotype: It may be a read error: a sequence one base away is much more abundant. The rearrangement links TRBV7-2 to TRBJ2-1; 9 bases are a match to TRBD2. The CDR3 covers 15 residues. Germline V lookup: CDR1 SGHTA, CDR2 FQGNSA. The CDR3 DNA reads TGTGCCAGCAGCGCCCAGGGACTAGCCTACAATGAGCAGCTCTTC. Its translation is CASSAQGLAYNEQLF. Full variable domain (outside the CDR3, taken from reference TRBV7-2 and TRBJ2-1): GAGVSQSPSNKVTEKGKDVELRCDPISGHTALYWYRQSLGQGLEFLIYFQGNSAPDKSGLPSDRFSAERTGGSVSTLTIQRTQQEDSAVYLCASSAQGLAYNEQLFGPGTRLTVL.

About this clonotype: A much larger clone sits a single nucleotide away, making a read error possible. This chain joins TRBV30 and TRBJ1-2; unclear D gene. The germline CDR1 and CDR2 sequences are GTSNPN and SVGIG (reference sequence). The CDR3 covers 13 residues. Here the CDR3 reads CAWSVLGNYGHTF. CDR3 sequence (DNA): TGTGCCTGGAGTGTACTGGGCAACTATGGCCACACCTTC. Drawing the rest from reference TRBV30 and TRBJ1-2, the complete variable domain is SQTIHQWPATLVQPVGSPLSLECTVEGTSNPNLYWYRQAAGRGLQLLFYSVGIGQISSEVPQNLSASRPQDRQFILSSKKLLLSDSGFYLCAWSVLGNYGHTFGSGTRLTVV.

For this clonotype: A much larger clone lies one base from this, so it may be a read error. The chain uses TRBV7-6 and TRBJ2-7; the match to TRBD2 covers 8 bases. J lost 9 bases, V lost 1 base, and 14 bases had no gene match. The CDR3 is 16 amino acids. CDR1 is SGHVS and CDR2 is FNYEAQ in the germline V gene. Written as DNA, the CDR3 is TGTGCCAGCAGCTTAGTGAGCGGGAGTGACTTCGACGGGCAGTACTTC. It specifies CASSLVSGSDFDGQYF.

To note about this clonotype: A much larger clone sits a single nucleotide away, making a read error possible. The V call is TRBV12-3 or TRBV12-4, the J call TRBJ2-7; D might be TRBD2 (5 bases). The CDR3 has 14 amino acids. The V end lost 6 bases, the J end lost 3 bases, and 15 bases lay between the germline ends. In DNA form, the CDR3 reads TGTGCCAGCAGGGAAGGGAGTTCCTTCTACGAGCAGTACTTC. Amino acids: CASREGSSFYEQYF.

The table lists this clonotype with many counts. The rearrangement links TRBV4-3 to TRBJ2-3, with 12 bases that match TRBD1. The J segment lost 0 bases and the V segment lost 0 bases, leaving 4 bases of the junction unmatched. Germline CDR1 is LGHNA and CDR2 is YSLEER. The CDR3 totals 18 residues. The CDR3 sequence is CASSQDVGQGASTDTQYF. As DNA, the CDR3 is TGCGCCAGCAGCCAAGATGTGGGACAGGGGGCAAGCACAGATACGCAGTATTTT.

This clonotype was seen only a few times. This sequence joins TRBV29-1 and TRBJ2-1, with 8 bases aligning to TRBD1. After removal of 7 bases from V and 0 bases from J, the junction contained 20 bases not matched to a gene. The CDR3 consists of 19 residues. CDR1 SQVTM and CDR2 ANQGSEA come from the germline V gene. CDR3: CSAAGLGTGTISSYNEQFF. In DNA, the CDR3 is TGCAGCGCCGCCGGACTCGGGACAGGTACTATTAGCTCCTACAATGAGCAGTTCTTC.

This clonotype was found a few times. The rearrangement joins TRBV12-3 or TRBV12-4 to TRBJ2-5; TRBD1 matches at 11 bases. CDR3 length equals 13 residues. V was pared by 6 bases and J by 6 bases, with 3 bases of the junction left unmatched. The chain's CDR3 is CASSGTGGQTQYF. CDR3 sequence (DNA): TGTGCCAGCAGCGGGACAGGGGGGCAGACCCAGTACTTC.

This chain links TRBV11-2 with TRBJ2-5; D possibly corresponds to TRBD2 (6 bases). V was shortened by 4 bases and J by 3 bases, with 12 bases between the two germline ends. In germline, CDR1 is SGHAT, CDR2 FQNNGV. This CDR3 spans 14 amino acids. The CDR3 nucleotides are TGTGCCAGCAGCTGGGGGTGGGGGGAAGAGACCCAGTACTTC. Translated: CASSWGWGEETQYF.

In the case of this clonotype: A single base separates this from a much larger clone, so it may be a read error. This sequence joins TRBV20-1 and TRBJ2-7; D not resolved. Germline V lookup: CDR1 DFQATT, CDR2 SNEGSKA (reference sequence). The CDR3 is 14 amino acids. The CDR3 region has the DNA TGCAGTGCTAGAGATTTGACACTTACCTACGGGCAGTACTTC. This sequence encodes CSARDLTLTYGQYF.

Concerning this clonotype itself: A much larger clone differs by one base, so this may be a read error. CDR3 sequence: CARSFRPDRDQETQYF. Written as DNA, the CDR3 is TGTGCCCGCAGCTTCAGACCGGACAGAGACCAAGAGACCCAGTACTTC. The chain has TRBV5-3 and TRBJ2-5; D is possibly TRBD1 (6 bases). TRBV5-3 qualifies as an ORF whose function is uncertain. The CDR3 consists of 16 residues. The ends were cut back, 10 bases at V and 0 bases at J, with 22 bases in the middle.

This clonotype was counted at least ten times. V gene TRBV5-4 combines with J gene TRBJ2-7; a possible D gene is TRBD1 (6 bases). Between the trimmed V and J ends, which lost 2 bases and 4 bases, there was a span of 16 bases. CDR1 SGHNT and CDR2 YYREEE come from the germline V gene (reference sequence). The CDR3 runs to 15 residues. CDR3 residues: CASSFQSDSSYEQYF. The CDR3 nucleotides read TGTGCCAGCAGCTTTCAATCGGACAGTTCGTACGAGCAGTACTTC.

Worth noting for this clonotype: A much larger clone is a single base away; this may be a read error. The V gene is TRBV5-1, the J gene TRBJ2-1; TRBD1 agrees at 7 bases. CDR1 is SGHRS, CDR2 YFSETQ, per germline. This CDR3 has 13 residues. The junction had 2 bases not matched to a gene; V was cut back by 0 bases and J by 8 bases. In DNA form, the CDR3 reads TGCGCCAGCAGCTTGGACAGGGGCGATGAGCAGTTCTTC. Its translation is CASSLDRGDEQFF. Combining the CDR3 with reference TRBV5-1 and TRBJ2-1 gives the whole variable domain KAGVTQTPRYLIKTRGQQVTLSCSPISGHRSVSWYQQTPGQGLQFLFEYFSETQRNKGNFPGRFSGRQFSNSRSEMNVSTLELGDSALYLCASSLDRGDEQFFGPGTRLTVL.

The rearrangement joins TRBV7-2 to TRBJ2-3, with a tentative D call TRBD2 (6 bases). The CDR3 contains 15 residues. The V end lost 6 bases, the J end lost 5 bases, and 18 bases lay between the germline ends. CDR1 and CDR2 from the germline V gene are SGHTA and FQGNSA. CDR3 protein: CASSPSPGGRDTQYF. For the CDR3, the DNA is TGTGCCAGCAGTCCTTCCCCTGGGGGGAGAGATACGCAGTATTTT.

This clonotype has ten or more counts. The chain carries TRBV7-9 and TRBJ2-7; D call uncertain. Per the germline V gene, CDR1 is SEHNR and CDR2 is FQNEAQ (reference sequence). This CDR3 spans 14 amino acids. V lost 3 bases to trimming and J lost 2 bases, with 11 bases between them. CDR3 protein: CASSFPSTPYEQYF. The CDR3, as DNA: TGTGCCAGCAGCTTCCCGTCGACACCCTACGAGCAGTACTTC.

CDR3 nucleotide sequence: TGTGCCAGCAGCCAGACTAGCGTAGCAGATACGCAGTATTTT. This encodes CASSQTSVADTQYF. The chain joins TRBV6-2 or TRBV6-3 to TRBJ2-3, with 8 bases lining up with TRBD2. Germline V CDR1 and CDR2: MNHEY, SVGEGT. Trimming at V came to 6 bases and at J to 4 bases, leaving 6 bases not matched to a gene. The CDR3 is 14 residues long.

About this clonotype itself: At one of its ends the junction is not consistent with the germline gene, which may arise from a read error. V gene TRBV25-1 combines with J gene TRBJ2-5, with a tentative D call TRBD2 (5 bases). The CDR3 loop spans 16 amino acids. From germline, CDR1 is MGHDK and CDR2 SYGVNS. Written as DNA, the CDR3 is TGTGCCAGCGGTGAATTTACGACGGGAAACGAGGAGACCCAGTACTTC. Protein sequence: CASGEFTTGNEETQYF.

Many counts were recorded for this clonotype. This chain links TRBV27 with TRBJ2-5; no clear D gene. The CDR3 loop spans 15 amino acids. Trimming shortened V by 0 bases and J by 1 base, and 9 bases separated the two germline ends. Germline loops: CDR1 MNHEY, CDR2 SMNVEV (reference sequence). The DNA for the CDR3 is TGTGCCAGCAGTTTATCCCCGGGCAGCCAAGAGACCCAGTACTTC. Protein: CASSLSPGSQETQYF.

Ten or more counts support this clonotype. J is TRBJ2-3 and V is TRBV6-5, with TRBD1 matching over 12 bases. The CDR3 is made up of 16 amino acids. The trim removed 5 bases at V and 3 bases at J, leaving 6 bases unmatched. Germline V gene lookup returns CDR1 MNHEY and CDR2 SVGAGI. Here the CDR3 reads CASSGTGQGATDTQYF. The CDR3 nucleotides are TGTGCCAGCAGTGGTACGGGACAGGGGGCGACAGATACGCAGTATTTT.

The chain employs TRBV6-2 or TRBV6-3 and TRBJ2-1, with D perhaps matching TRBD1 (6 bases). The CDR3 totals 12 residues. Trimming pared 5 bases from V and 10 bases from J, leaving 12 bases between. The germline gives CDR1 MNHEY, CDR2 SVGEGT. Here the CDR3 reads CASSILRGEQFF. In DNA form, the CDR3 reads TGTGCCAGCAGTATCTTAAGGGGGGAGCAGTTCTTC.

This clonotype was seen at least ten times. This chain connects TRBV27 to TRBJ2-3; tentative D call: TRBD1 (6 bases). Germline lookup yields CDR1 MNHEY and CDR2 SMNVEV (reference sequence). V was cut by 2 bases and J by 2 bases, with 14 bases left in between. This CDR3 contains 16 residues. CDR3 amino acids: CASSLRGYSYTDTQYF. DNA of the CDR3: TGTGCCAGCAGTTTAAGGGGGTACTCGTACACAGATACGCAGTATTTT.

This clonotype has a count of ten or more. The chain is built from TRBV4-1 and TRBJ2-1; tentatively, D is TRBD2 (6 bases). Trimming took off 6 bases at V and 7 bases at J, with 13 bases between the two ends. Germline V gives CDR1 MGHRA, CDR2 YSYEKL. This CDR3 region has 13 residues. The CDR3: CASSRGGLNEQFF. CDR3 DNA sequence: TGCGCCAGCAGTCGTGGGGGGTTGAATGAGCAGTTCTTC.

Details on this clonotype: Being one base from a much bigger clone, this may be a read error. J is TRBJ2-7 and V is TRBV6-1; D possibly corresponds to TRBD2 (5 bases). From germline, CDR1 is MNHNS and CDR2 SASEGT. CDR3 length: 16 residues. The CDR3 reads CASSEAPGKSGYGQYF. CDR3 nucleotide sequence: TGTGCCAGCAGTGAAGCGCCGGGAAAGTCCGGCTACGGGCAGTACTTC.

This clonotype came up a few times. The chain links TRBV12-3 or TRBV12-4 to TRBJ1-5; D perhaps matches TRBD1 (6 bases). This CDR3 region has 15 residues. Between the trimmed V and J ends, which lost 7 bases and 6 bases, there was a span of 19 bases. CDR3 bases: TGTGCCAGCACCTTATACCCAGGGGCCCGTCAGCCCCAGCATTTT. This encodes CASTLYPGARQPQHF.

This clonotype was detected a few times. The rearrangement joins TRBV30 to TRBJ2-3; D uncertain. The CDR3 has 14 amino acids. Between the trimmed V and J ends, which lost 4 bases and 0 bases, there was a span of 11 bases. Germline V gives CDR1 GTSNPN, CDR2 SVGIG (reference sequence). CDR3 DNA sequence: TGTGCCTGGAAGGGTGCCACAAGCACAGATACGCAGTATTTT. Its protein is CAWKGATSTDTQYF.

Notes on this clonotype: Relative to the germline gene, one junction end is altered; a read error may explain this. The chain employs TRBV2 and TRBJ2-3; possibly TRBD1 for D (6 bases). The CDR3 contains 15 residues. From germline, CDR1 is SNHLY and CDR2 FYNNEI. The CDR3 sequence is CASRTPDSSTGTQYF. The CDR3 DNA is TGTGCCAGCAGAACCCCGGACAGCAGCACAGGTACGCAGTATTTT.

V gene TRBV20-1 combines with J gene TRBJ1-5; D may be TRBD1 (5 bases). V dropped 4 bases and J dropped 0 bases, with 10 bases sitting between them. The germline V gene encodes CDR1 DFQATT and CDR2 SNEGSKA (reference sequence). This CDR3 comprises 14 residues. Here the CDR3 reads CSATDRYSNQPQHF. The CDR3 bases are TGCAGTGCTACAGACAGATATAGCAATCAGCCCCAGCATTTT.

This clonotype has more than one count but fewer than ten. The V and J genes are TRBV27 and TRBJ2-7, with 8 bases aligning to TRBD1. V dropped 2 bases and J dropped 0; count of bases not matched to a gene: 6. The CDR3 spans 16 residues. In germline, CDR1 is MNHEY, CDR2 SMNVEV (reference sequence). CDR3 DNA sequence: TGTGCCAGCAGTTTACAGGGGGCGACTGTCTCCTACGAGCAGTACTTC. It codes for CASSLQGATVSYEQYF.

On this clonotype itself: Being one base from a much bigger clone, this may be a read error. The V and J genes are TRBV30 and TRBJ2-3, with a tentative D call TRBD1 (6 bases). This CDR3 spans 15 amino acids. V was cut by 5 bases and J by 0 bases, with 15 bases left in between. Germline CDR1 reads GTSNPN; CDR2 reads SVGIG (reference sequence). Here the CDR3 DNA reads TGTGCCTGGGGTCTAAGGACAGAGAGCACAGATACGCAGTATTTT. Translated, it gives CAWGLRTESTDTQYF.